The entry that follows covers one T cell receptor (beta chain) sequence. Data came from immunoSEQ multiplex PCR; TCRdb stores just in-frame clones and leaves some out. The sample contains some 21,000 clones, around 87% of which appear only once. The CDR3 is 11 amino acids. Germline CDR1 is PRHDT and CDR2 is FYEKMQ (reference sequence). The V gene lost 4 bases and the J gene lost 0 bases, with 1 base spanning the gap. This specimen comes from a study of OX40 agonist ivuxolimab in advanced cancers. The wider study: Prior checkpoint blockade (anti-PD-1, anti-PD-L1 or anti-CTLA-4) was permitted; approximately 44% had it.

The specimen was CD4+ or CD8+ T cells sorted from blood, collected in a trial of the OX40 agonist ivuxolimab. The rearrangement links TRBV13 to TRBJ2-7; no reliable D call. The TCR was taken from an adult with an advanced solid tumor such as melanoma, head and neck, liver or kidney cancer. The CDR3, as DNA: TGTGCCAGCAGCTCCTCCTACGAGCAGTACTTC. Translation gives CASSSSYEQYF.